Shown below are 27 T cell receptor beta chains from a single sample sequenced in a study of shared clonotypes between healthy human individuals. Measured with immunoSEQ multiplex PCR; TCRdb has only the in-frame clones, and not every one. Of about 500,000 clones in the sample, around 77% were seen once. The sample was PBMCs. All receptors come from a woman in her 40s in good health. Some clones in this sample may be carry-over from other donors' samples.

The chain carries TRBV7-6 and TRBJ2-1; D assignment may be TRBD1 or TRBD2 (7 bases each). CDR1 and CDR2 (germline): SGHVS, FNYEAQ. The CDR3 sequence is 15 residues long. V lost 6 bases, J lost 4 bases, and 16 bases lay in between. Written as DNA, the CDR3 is TGTGCCAGCAGTCATAGCAGGGGGGGGTACAATGAGCAGTTCTTC. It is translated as CASSHSRGGYNEQFF.

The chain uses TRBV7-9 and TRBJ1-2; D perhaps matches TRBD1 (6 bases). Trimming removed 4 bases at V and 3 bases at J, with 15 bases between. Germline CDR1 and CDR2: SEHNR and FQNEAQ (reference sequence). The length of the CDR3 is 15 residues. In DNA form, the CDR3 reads TGTGCCAGCAGCTCCGCCTTACAGGGCGACTATGGCTACACCTTC. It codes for CASSSALQGDYGYTF.

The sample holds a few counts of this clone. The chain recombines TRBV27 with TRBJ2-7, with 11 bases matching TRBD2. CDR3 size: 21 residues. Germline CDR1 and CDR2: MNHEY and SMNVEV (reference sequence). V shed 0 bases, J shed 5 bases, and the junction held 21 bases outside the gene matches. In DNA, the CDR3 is TGTGCCAGCAGTTTATCGCCCGACCCCTACGGCCCTAGCGGGAGGCCCCACGAGCAGTACTTC. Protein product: CASSLSPDPYGPSGRPHEQYF.

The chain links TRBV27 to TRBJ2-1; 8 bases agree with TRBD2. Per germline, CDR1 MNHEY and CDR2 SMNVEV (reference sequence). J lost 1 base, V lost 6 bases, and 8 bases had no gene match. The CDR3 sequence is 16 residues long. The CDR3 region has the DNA TGTGCCAGCAGCACGTCACTAGCGGCTTCCTACAATGAGCAGTTCTTC. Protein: CASSTSLAASYNEQFF.

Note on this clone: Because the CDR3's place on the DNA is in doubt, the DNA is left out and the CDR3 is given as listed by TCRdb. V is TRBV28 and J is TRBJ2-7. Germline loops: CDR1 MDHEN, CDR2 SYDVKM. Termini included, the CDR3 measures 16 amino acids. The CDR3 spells CASSFGAGSDTYEQYF.

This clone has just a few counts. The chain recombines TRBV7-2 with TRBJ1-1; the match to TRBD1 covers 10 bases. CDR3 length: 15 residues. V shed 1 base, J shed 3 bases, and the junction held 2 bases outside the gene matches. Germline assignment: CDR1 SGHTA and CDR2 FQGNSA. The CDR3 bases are TGTGCCAGCAGCTTAGACGGGACAGGGGACACTGAAGCTTTCTTT. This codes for CASSLDGTGDTEAFF.

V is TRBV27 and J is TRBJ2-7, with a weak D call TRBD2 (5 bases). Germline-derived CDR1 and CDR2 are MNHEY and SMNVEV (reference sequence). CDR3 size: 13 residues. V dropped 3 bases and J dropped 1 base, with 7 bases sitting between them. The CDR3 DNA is TGTGCCAGCAGTTTGGGAGCGTCCTACGAGCAGTACTTC. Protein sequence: CASSLGASYEQYF.

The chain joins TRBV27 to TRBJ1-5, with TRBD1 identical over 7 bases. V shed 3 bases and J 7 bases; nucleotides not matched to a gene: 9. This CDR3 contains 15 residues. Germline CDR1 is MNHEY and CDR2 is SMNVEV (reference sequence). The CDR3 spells CASSLEGRGWQPQHF. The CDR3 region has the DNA TGTGCCAGCAGTTTGGAGGGCAGGGGGTGGCAGCCCCAGCATTTT.

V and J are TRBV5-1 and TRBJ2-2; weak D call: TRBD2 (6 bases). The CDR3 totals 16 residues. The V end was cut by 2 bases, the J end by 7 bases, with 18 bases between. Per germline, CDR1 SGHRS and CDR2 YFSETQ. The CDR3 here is CASSFASVARSGELFF. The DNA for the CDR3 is TGCGCCAGCAGCTTTGCTAGCGTCGCACGGAGCGGGGAGCTGTTTTTT.

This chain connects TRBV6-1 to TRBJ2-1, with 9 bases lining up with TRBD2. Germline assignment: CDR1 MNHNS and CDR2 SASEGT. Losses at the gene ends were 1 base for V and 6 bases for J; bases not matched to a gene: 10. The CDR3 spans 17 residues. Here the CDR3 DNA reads TGTGCCAGCAGTGAAGTAACCGTGAGCGGGGGGCGCAATGAGCAGTTCTTC. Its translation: CASSEVTVSGGRNEQFF.

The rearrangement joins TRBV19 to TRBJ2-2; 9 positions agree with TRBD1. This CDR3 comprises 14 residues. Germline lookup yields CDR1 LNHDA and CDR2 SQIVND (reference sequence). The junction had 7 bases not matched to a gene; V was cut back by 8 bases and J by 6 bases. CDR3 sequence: CASREGTGSGELFF. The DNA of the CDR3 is TGTGCCAGTCGTGAGGGGACAGGGTCCGGGGAGCTGTTTTTT.

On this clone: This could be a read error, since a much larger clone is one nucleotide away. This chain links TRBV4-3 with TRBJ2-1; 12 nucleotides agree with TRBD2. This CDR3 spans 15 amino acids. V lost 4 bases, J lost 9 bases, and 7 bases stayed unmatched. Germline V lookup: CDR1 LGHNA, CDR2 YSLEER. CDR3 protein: CASSPSGRAGGEQFF. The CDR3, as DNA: TGCGCCAGCAGCCCTAGCGGGAGGGCGGGGGGTGAGCAGTTCTTC.

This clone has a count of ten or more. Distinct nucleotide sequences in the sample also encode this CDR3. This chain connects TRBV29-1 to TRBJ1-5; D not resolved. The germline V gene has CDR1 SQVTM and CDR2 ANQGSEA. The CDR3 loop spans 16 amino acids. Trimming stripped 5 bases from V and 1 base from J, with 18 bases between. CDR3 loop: CSVNRCRSLSNQPQHF. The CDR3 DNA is TGCAGCGTTAATAGGTGTAGGAGTTTGAGCAATCAGCCCCAGCATTTT.

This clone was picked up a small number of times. The CDR3 bases are TGCACCAGCAGCCACAAGCTTATAACTGCCCACTACGAGCAGTACTTC. Protein: CTSSHKLITAHYEQYF. V gene TRBV1 combines with J gene TRBJ2-7; the table's D call, TRBD2, was not checked against the DNA. TRBV1 is shown as a pseudogene. CDR3 length: 16 residues.

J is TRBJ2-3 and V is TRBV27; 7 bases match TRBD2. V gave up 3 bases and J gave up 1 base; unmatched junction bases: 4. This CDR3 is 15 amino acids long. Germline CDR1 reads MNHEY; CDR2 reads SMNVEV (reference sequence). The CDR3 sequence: CASSFRAGGTDTQYF. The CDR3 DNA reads TGTGCCAGCAGTTTCAGGGCGGGAGGCACAGATACGCAGTATTTT.

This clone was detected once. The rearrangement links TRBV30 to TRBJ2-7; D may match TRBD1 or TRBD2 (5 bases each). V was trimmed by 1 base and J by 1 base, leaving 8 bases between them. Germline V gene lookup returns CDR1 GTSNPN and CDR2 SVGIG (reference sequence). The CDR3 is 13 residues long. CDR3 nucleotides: TGTGCCTGGAGTGGAGGGGCTTCCTACGAGCAGTACTTC. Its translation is CAWSGGASYEQYF.

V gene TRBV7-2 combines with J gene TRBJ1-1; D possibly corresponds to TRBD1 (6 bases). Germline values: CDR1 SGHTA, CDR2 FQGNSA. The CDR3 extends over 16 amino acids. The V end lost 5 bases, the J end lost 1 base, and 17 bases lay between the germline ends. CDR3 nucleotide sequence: TGTGCCAGCAGCCCAGGAACAGGGAGGTCGAACACTGAAGCTTTCTTT. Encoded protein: CASSPGTGRSNTEAFF.

CDR3 coding DNA: TGTGCCAGTAGTGCCCGGGGACGGGCGGACTACGAGCAGTACTTC. Protein: CASSARGRADYEQYF. V is TRBV19 and J is TRBJ2-7; either TRBD1 or TRBD2 may fit D (5 bases each). CDR3 size: 15 residues. Trimming pared 5 bases from V and 3 bases from J, leaving 17 bases between. Germline values: CDR1 LNHDA, CDR2 SQIVND (reference sequence).

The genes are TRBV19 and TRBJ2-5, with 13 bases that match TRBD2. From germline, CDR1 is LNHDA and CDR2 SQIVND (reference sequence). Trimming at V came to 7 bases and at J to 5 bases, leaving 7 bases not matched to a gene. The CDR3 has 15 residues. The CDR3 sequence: CASKLAGGPGETQYF. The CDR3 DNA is TGTGCCAGTAAACTAGCGGGAGGGCCGGGGGAGACCCAGTACTTC.

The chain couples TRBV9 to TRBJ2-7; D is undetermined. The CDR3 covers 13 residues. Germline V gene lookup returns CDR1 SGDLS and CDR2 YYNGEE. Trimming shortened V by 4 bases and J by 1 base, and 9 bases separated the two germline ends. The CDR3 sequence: CASSKTPSYEQYF. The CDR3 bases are TGTGCCAGCAGCAAGACACCTTCCTACGAGCAGTACTTC.

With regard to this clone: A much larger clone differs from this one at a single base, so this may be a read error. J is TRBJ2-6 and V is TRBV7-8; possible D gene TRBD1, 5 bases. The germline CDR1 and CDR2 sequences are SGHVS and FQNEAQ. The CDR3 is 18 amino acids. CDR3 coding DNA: TGTGCCAGCAGCTTACCACGGCGCTTAAGCTCTGGGGCCAGCGTCCTGACTTTC. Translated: CASSLPRRLSSGASVLTF.

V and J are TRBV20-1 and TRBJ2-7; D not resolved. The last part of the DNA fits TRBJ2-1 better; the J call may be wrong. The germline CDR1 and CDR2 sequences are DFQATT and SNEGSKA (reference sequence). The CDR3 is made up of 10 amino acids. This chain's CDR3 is CSARDNEQFF. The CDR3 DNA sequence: TGCAGTGCTAGGGACAATGAGCAGTTCTTC.

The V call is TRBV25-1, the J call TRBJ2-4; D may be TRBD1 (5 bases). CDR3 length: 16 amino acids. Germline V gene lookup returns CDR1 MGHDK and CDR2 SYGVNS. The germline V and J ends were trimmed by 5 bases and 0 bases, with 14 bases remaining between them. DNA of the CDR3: TGTGCCAGCAGTCCAGACAGTTCGATAGCCAAAAACATTCAGTACTTC. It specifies CASSPDSSIAKNIQYF.

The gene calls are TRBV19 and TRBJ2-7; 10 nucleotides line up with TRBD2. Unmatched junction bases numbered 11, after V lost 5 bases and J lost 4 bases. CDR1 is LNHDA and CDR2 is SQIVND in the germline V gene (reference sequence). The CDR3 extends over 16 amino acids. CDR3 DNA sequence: TGTGCCAGTAGTGCCCATCTAGCGGGAGAAGGTTACGAGCAGTACTTC. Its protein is CASSAHLAGEGYEQYF.

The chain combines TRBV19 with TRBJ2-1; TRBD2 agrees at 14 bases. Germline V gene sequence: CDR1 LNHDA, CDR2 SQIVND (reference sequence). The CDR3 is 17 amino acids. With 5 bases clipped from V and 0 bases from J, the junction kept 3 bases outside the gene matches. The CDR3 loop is CASSPGTSGSSYNEQFF. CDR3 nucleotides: TGTGCCAGTAGTCCTGGGACTAGCGGGAGCTCCTACAATGAGCAGTTCTTC.

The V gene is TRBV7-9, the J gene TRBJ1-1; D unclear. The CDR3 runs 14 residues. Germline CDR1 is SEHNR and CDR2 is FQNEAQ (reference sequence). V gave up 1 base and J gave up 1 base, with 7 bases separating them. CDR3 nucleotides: TGTGCCAGCAGCTTAGAGGCAACGAACACTGAAGCTTTCTTT. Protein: CASSLEATNTEAFF.

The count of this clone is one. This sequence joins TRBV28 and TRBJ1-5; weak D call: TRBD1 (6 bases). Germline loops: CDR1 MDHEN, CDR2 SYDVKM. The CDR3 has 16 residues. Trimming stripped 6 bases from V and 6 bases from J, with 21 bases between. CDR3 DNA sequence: TGTGCCAGCAGAGAACAGGGTTTTGCGCCTCTTCAGCCCCAGCATTTT. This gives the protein CASREQGFAPLQPQHF.